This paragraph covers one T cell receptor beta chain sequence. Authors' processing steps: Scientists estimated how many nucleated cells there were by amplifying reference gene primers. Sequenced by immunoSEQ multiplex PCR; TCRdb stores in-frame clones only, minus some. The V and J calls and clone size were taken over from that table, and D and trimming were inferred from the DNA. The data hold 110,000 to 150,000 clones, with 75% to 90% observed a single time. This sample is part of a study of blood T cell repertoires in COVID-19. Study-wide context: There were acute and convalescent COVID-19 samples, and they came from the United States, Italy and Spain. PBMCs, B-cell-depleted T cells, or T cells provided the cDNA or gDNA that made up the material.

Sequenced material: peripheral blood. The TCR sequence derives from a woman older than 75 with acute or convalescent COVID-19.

CDR3 loop: CASSLGVSGNTIYF. CDR3 DNA: TGTGCCAGCAGCTTAGGCGTCTCTGGAAACACCATATATTTT. The chain recombines TRBV7-2 with TRBJ1-3, with D hard to call. The CDR3 has 14 residues. The germline CDR1 and CDR2 sequences are SGHTA and FQGNSA. Trimming removed 1 base at V and 0 bases at J, with 4 bases between.